The 3 T cell receptor beta chains in this list originate from one sample, sequenced in a study of T cell responses to AZD1222 COVID-19 vaccine. Clones were read by immunoSEQ multiplex PCR, and TCRdb kept only the in-frame ones, dropping some. Of more than 150,000 clones in the sample, 94% were seen once. The starting material was peripheral blood, obtained on day 0 of AZD1222 vaccination. These receptors originate from an adult in good health.

The chain combines TRBV5-5 with TRBJ2-1; TRBD1 might be the D (7 bases). The CDR3 runs 16 residues. The V gene lost 1 base and the J gene lost 5 bases, with 16 bases spanning the gap. The germline CDR1 and CDR2 sequences are SGHKS and YYEKEE (reference sequence). The CDR3 reads CASSLTTGDWDNEQFF. The CDR3 coding sequence is TGTGCCAGCAGCTTGACAACAGGGGACTGGGACAATGAGCAGTTCTTC. The full variable domain, rest sourced from reference TRBV5-5 and TRBJ2-1, is DAGVTQSPTHLIKTRGQQVTLRCSPISGHKSVSWYQQVLGQGPQFIFQYYEKEERGRGNFPDRFSARQFPNYSSELNVNALLLGDSALYLCASSLTTGDWDNEQFFGPGTRLTVL.

The rearrangement joins TRBV11-1 to TRBJ2-7; D unresolved. The CDR3 contains 12 residues. Germline V gene sequence: CDR1 SGHAT, CDR2 FQDESV (reference sequence). V was shortened by 5 bases and J by 5 bases, with 10 bases between the two germline ends. CDR3 sequence: CASSATGNEQYF. CDR3 sequence (DNA): TGTGCCAGCAGCGCCACGGGCAACGAGCAGTACTTC.

This clone was picked up one time. J is TRBJ2-7 and V is TRBV5-4; D remains ambiguous. Trimming pared 0 bases from V and 2 bases from J, leaving 9 bases between. The CDR3 is made up of 14 amino acids. Germline CDR1 is SGHNT and CDR2 is YYREEE (reference sequence). CDR3 coding DNA: TGTGCCAGCAGCTTGGGGACCGATACCTACGAGCAGTACTTC. Its translation: CASSLGTDTYEQYF.